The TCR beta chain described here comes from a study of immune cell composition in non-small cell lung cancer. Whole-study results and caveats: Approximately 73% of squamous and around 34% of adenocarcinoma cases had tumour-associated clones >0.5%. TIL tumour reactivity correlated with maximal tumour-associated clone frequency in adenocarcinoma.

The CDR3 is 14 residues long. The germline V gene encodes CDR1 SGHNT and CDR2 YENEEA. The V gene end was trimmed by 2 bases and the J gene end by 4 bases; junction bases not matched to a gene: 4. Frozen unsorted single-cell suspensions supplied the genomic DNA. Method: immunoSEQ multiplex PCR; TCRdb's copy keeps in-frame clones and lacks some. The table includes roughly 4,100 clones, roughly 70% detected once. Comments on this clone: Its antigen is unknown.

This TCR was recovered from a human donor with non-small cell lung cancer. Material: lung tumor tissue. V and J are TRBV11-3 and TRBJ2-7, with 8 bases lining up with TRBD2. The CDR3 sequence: CASSLTAGDYEQYF. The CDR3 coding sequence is TGTGCCAGCAGCTTAACAGCGGGAGATTACGAGCAGTACTTC.